This TCR beta chain emerged from a study of cytotoxic CD8 clonotypes in ibrutinib-treated CLL. Overall study: Timing of response sample collection was a median roughly twelve months after treatment start, with a range of 6 to 36.

Measured with immunoSEQ multiplex PCR; TCRdb has only the in-frame clones, and not every one. The sample gives approximately 150,000 clones, roughly 90% of which show up once; roughly 3% is in the top ten. The V gene end was trimmed by 3 bases and the J gene end by 0 bases; junction bases not matched to a gene: 2. This CDR3 contains 16 residues. CDR1 is SGHRS and CDR2 is YFSETQ in the germline V gene. The sample here was PBMCs, taken at disease progression, from a patient treated with ibrutinib. The genes are TRBV5-1 and TRBJ2-1; 11 positions match TRBD2. The clonotype comes from a human donor with chronic lymphocytic leukemia. CDR3 protein: CASSSSGRSSYNEQFF. CDR3 DNA sequence: TGCGCCAGCAGCTCTAGCGGGAGGAGCTCCTACAATGAGCAGTTCTTC.